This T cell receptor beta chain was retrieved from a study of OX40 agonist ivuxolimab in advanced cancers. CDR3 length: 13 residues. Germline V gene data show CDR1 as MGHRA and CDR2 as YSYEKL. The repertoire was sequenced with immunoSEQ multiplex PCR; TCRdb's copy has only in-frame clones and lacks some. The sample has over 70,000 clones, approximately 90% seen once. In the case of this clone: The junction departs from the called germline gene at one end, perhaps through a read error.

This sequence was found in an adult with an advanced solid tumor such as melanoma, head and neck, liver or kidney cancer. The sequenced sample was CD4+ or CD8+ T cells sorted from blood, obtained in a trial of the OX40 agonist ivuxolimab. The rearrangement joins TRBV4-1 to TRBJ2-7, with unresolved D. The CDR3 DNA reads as TGTGCCAGCAGCCCACGCGAGACCTACGAGCAGTACTTC. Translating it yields CASSPRETYEQYF.